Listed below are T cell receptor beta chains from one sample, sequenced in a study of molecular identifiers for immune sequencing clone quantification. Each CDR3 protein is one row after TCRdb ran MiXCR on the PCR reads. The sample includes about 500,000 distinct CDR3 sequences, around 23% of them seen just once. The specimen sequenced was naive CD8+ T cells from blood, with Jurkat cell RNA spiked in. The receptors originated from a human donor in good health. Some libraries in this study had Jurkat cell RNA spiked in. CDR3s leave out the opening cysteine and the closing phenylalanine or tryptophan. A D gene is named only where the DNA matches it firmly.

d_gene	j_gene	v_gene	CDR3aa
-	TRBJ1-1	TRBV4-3	ASSQDRFGGNTEAF
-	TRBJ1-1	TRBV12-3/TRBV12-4	ASSLGTWAF
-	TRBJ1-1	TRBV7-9	ASSLWGATEAF
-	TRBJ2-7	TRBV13	ASSLAGVTYEQY
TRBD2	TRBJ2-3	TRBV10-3	AISEALGLAGFTDTQY
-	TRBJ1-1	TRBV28	ASSLTGGGTEAF
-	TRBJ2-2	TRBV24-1	ATSPSYFRTENTGELF
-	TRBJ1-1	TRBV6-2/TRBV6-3	ATNRDTVAF
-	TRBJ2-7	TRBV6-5	ASRLKGNPYEQY
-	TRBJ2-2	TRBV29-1	SVGYTLGGELF
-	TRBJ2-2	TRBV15	ATRAGWYTGELF
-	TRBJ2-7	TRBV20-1	SARDMGGGVEQY
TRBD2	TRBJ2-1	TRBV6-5	ASSYSAGAEQF
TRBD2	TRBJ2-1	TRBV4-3	ASSPGTSGSNEQF
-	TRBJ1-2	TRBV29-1	SVEDRPANYGYT
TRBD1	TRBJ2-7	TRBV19	ATTDRGKDEQY
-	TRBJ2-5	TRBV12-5	ASGDAPGAEETQY
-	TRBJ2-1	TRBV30	AWIHLRNEQF
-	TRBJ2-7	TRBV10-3	AIRTGLGVREQY
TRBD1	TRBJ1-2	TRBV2	ASTTDRGLINYGYT
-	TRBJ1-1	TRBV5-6	ASSLGGGAEAF
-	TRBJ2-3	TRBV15	ATSRVAGPTQY
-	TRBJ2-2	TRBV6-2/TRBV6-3	ASSYLEGELF
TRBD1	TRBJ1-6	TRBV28	ASSLARMTGGNSPLH